This T cell receptor beta chain was sequenced in a study of graft-versus-host responses after intestinal transplantation. Whole-study context: Tacrolimus plus steroids were given to all recipients for about three years, preceded by anti-thymocyte globulin induction.

Clones were sequenced by immunoSEQ multiplex PCR, and TCRdb holds only the in-frame ones, with some missing. Altogether about 84,000 clones are present, 80% to 95% being singletons, with the ten largest covering approximately 0.32%. General observations from the study: Analysis identified GvH clones in recipient marrow, with some appearing first in ileum or blood.

The V end was cut by 0 bases, the J end by 2 bases, with 18 bases between. Germline CDR1 SGHRS, CDR2 YFSETQ. The CDR3 runs 17 residues. With regard to this clone: Its antigen is unknown.

The chain links TRBV5-1 to TRBJ2-7; the D gene is possibly TRBD1 (5 bases). This sample comprised unstimulated CD4+ T cells sorted from spleen or lymph node cells, obtained before transplant. This clonotype was obtained from a human donor who was the organ donor for an intestinal transplant. The CDR3 region has the DNA TGCGCCAGCAGCTTGGTAGAAGGAATAGGGGCCCCCTACGAGCAGTACTTC. Its translation: CASSLVEGIGAPYEQYF.